One sample yielded the 15 T cell receptor beta chains listed below, sequenced in a study of blood T cell repertoires in COVID-19. The repertoire was sequenced with immunoSEQ multiplex PCR; TCRdb's copy has only in-frame clones and lacks some. The data contain 100,000 to 150,000 clones, about 70% of them singletons. Sequenced input: peripheral blood. The receptor set was obtained from a woman in her sixties or seventies with acute or convalescent COVID-19.

V is TRBV19 and J is TRBJ2-7, with D maybe TRBD1 (6 bases). Trimming took off 6 bases at V and 2 bases at J, with 14 bases between the two ends. CDR1 and CDR2 from the germline V gene are LNHDA and SQIVND (reference sequence). This CDR3 comprises 14 residues. The CDR3 nucleotides read TGTGCCAGTAGCACGACAGGACACCCCTACGAGCAGTACTTC. Encoded protein: CASSTTGHPYEQYF.

The chain uses TRBV7-2 and TRBJ1-2, with D possibly matching TRBD1 (5 bases). CDR3 length: 15 amino acids. V was cut by 1 base and J by 8 bases, with 17 bases left in between. Germline CDR1 is SGHTA and CDR2 is FQGNSA. The chain's CDR3 is CASSLGPGRALGYTF. CDR3 in DNA: TGTGCCAGCAGCTTAGGGCCAGGGAGGGCATTAGGCTACACCTTC.

The V and J genes are TRBV30 and TRBJ2-7; TRBD2 matches 7 bases. This CDR3 region has 14 residues. Germline V lookup: CDR1 GTSNPN, CDR2 SVGIG (reference sequence). The V and J ends lost 4 bases and 3 bases, in that order; junction bases with no gene match: 9. Here the CDR3 DNA reads TGTGCCTGGACCAGCTACCCGGGGGGCTACGAGCAGTACTTC. It yields the protein CAWTSYPGGYEQYF. Full variable domain (outside the CDR3, taken from reference TRBV30 and TRBJ2-7): SQTIHQWPATLVQPVGSPLSLECTVEGTSNPNLYWYRQAAGRGLQLLFYSVGIGQISSEVPQNLSASRPQDRQFILSSKKLLLSDSGFYLCAWTSYPGGYEQYFGPGTRLTVT.

This chain connects TRBV9 to TRBJ1-2, with 12 bases matching TRBD1. The trim removed 0 bases at V and 8 bases at J, leaving 8 bases unmatched. The V gene's germline CDR1 is SGDLS and CDR2 YYNGEE. The length of the CDR3 is 16 residues. As DNA, the CDR3 is TGTGCCAGCAGCGTAGAGCCGGGGACAGGGGGCTTGGGCTACACCTTC. Translated: CASSVEPGTGGLGYTF.

This clone was counted only a few times. V gene TRBV19 combines with J gene TRBJ1-2, with 11 nucleotides matching TRBD1. From germline, CDR1 is LNHDA and CDR2 SQIVND (reference sequence). After removal of 7 bases from V and 7 bases from J, the junction contained 20 bases not matched to a gene. CDR3 length: 18 residues. The CDR3 bases are TGTGCCAGTACCCTTTACGGATCGATGGACAGGGGGCAACTTGGCTACACCTTC. This sequence encodes CASTLYGSMDRGQLGYTF.

The chain carries TRBV2 and TRBJ1-1, with 10 bases aligning to TRBD1. Germline CDR1 is SNHLY and CDR2 is FYNNEI. The CDR3 runs to 14 residues. V dropped 5 bases and J dropped 8; count of bases not matched to a gene: 8. DNA for the CDR3: TGTGCCAGCAGTTTTGAGCCGGGACAGGGGGAAGCTTTCTTT. Translation gives CASSFEPGQGEAFF.

This clone was recorded many times. V is TRBV6-5 and J is TRBJ1-2; 10 bases are shared with TRBD1. The junction had 5 bases not matched to a gene; V was cut back by 6 bases and J by 4 bases. Germline V gene data show CDR1 as MNHEY and CDR2 as SVGAGI. This CDR3 has 14 amino acids. The CDR3 protein is CASSLDRGSYGYTF. As DNA, the CDR3 is TGTGCCAGCAGCTTGGACAGGGGGAGCTATGGCTACACCTTC.

J is TRBJ1-2 and V is TRBV28; 8 bases match TRBD1. This CDR3 has 17 residues. Germline-derived CDR1 and CDR2 are MDHEN and SYDVKM. The V and J ends lost 6 bases and 1 base, in that order; junction bases with no gene match: 13. For the CDR3, the DNA is TGTGCCAGCAGACCAGACAGGGGCCCCCCTCTTAACTATGGCTACACCTTC. Residues: CASRPDRGPPLNYGYTF.

This clone was detected only a few times. The chain uses TRBV28 and TRBJ1-2, with TRBD1 matching over 7 bases. From germline, CDR1 is MDHEN and CDR2 SYDVKM. The V gene end was trimmed by 4 bases and the J gene end by 6 bases; junction bases not matched to a gene: 5. The CDR3 sequence is 13 residues long. The CDR3 DNA reads TGTGCCAGCAGTTCGGGACAGATCAATGGCTACACCTTC. As protein: CASSSGQINGYTF.

The chain combines TRBV5-4 with TRBJ2-7, with a tentative D call TRBD2 (6 bases). Trimming took 4 bases from V and 1 from J, leaving 18 bases between them. Germline CDR1 reads SGHNT; CDR2 reads YYREEE (reference sequence). This CDR3 is built from 16 residues. The CDR3: CASSGRGASGSYEQYF. As DNA, the CDR3 is TGTGCCAGCAGCGGGCGGGGTGCATCTGGATCCTACGAGCAGTACTTC. The complete variable domain, with remaining parts taken from reference TRBV5-4 and TRBJ2-7, reads ETGVTQSPTHLIKTRGQQVTLRCSSQSGHNTVSWYQQALGQGPQFIFQYYREEENGRGNFPPRFSGLQFPNYSSELNVNALELDDSALYLCASSGRGASGSYEQYFGPGTRLTVT.

This clone was counted only a few times. This sequence joins TRBV5-1 and TRBJ2-7; 9 nucleotides match TRBD1. CDR3 length: 16 amino acids. Germline CDR1 reads SGHRS; CDR2 reads YFSETQ. Losses at the gene ends were 4 bases for V and 3 bases for J; bases not matched to a gene: 11. The CDR3 here is CASSPLPQTGGYEQYF. The CDR3 bases are TGCGCCAGCAGCCCATTACCACAGACAGGGGGCTACGAGCAGTACTTC.

The V and J genes are TRBV6-1 and TRBJ2-5; D possibly corresponds to TRBD2 (6 bases). This CDR3 region has 15 residues. With 0 bases removed from V and 6 bases from J, the gap between germline ends came to 14 bases. Germline CDR1 reads MNHNS; CDR2 reads SASEGT. In nucleotides, the CDR3 is TGTGCCAGCAGTGAAGCCGGGGGACTCCGGCAGACCCAGTACTTC. This gives the protein CASSEAGGLRQTQYF.

The J gene is TRBJ1-2, the V gene TRBV6-6; 9 bases map to TRBD1. The CDR3 has 15 amino acids. Germline CDR1 reads MNHNY; CDR2 reads SVGAGI (reference sequence). V shed 7 bases, J shed 2 bases, and the junction held 8 bases outside the gene matches. The CDR3 loop is CASIQDRGDNYGYTF. CDR3 DNA: TGTGCCAGCATCCAGGACAGGGGAGACAACTATGGCTACACCTTC.

This chain connects TRBV7-9 to TRBJ1-2; 11 positions agree with TRBD1. V shed 5 bases, J shed 8 bases, and the junction held 7 bases outside the gene matches. The CDR3 has 14 amino acids. Germline V gives CDR1 SEHNR, CDR2 FQNEAQ (reference sequence). This CDR3 reads CASSATGTGGGYTF. CDR3 bases: TGTGCCAGCAGCGCTACCGGGACAGGGGGAGGCTACACCTTC.

The rearrangement uses TRBV7-8 and TRBJ2-5, with TRBD2 matching 7 bases. The CDR3 length is 15 residues. CDR1 and CDR2 (germline): SGHVS, FQNEAQ. J was trimmed by 0 bases and V by 5 bases; bases with no gene match: 6. In DNA form, the CDR3 reads TGTGCCAGCAGCCCCCGGCTAGCGGACCAAGAGACCCAGTACTTC. Encoded protein: CASSPRLADQETQYF.